The clone carrying this TCR beta chain came up a few times. Its antigen is unknown. This entry belongs to a study of T cell responses to AZD1222 COVID-19 vaccine. The study, taken as a whole, reports: Donors skewed white British and female; clonal diversity was possibly underestimated.

The CDR3 is 11 amino acids. Trimming removed 8 bases from V and 4 bases from J, with 6 bases in between. The germline V gene has CDR1 WSHSY and CDR2 SAAADI. The repertoire was sequenced with immunoSEQ multiplex PCR; TCRdb's copy has only in-frame clones and lacks some. The sample yields about 60,000 clones, less than 90% seen once. The rearrangement links TRBV10-2 to TRBJ2-1; D is undetermined. This TCR was sampled from an adult in good health. Material: peripheral blood, obtained on day 0 of AZD1222 vaccination. The CDR3 nucleotides read TGCGCCAGCTCGGGTTACAATGAGCAGTTCTTC. Amino acids: CASSGYNEQFF.